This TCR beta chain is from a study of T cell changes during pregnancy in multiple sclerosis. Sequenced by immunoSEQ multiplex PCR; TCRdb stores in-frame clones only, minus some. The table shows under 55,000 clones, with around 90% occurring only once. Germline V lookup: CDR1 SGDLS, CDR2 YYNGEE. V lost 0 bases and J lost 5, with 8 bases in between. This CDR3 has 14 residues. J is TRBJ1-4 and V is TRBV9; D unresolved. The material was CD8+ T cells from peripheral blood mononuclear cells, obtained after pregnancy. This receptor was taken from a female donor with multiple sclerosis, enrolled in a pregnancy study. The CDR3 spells CASSVEGGNEKLFF. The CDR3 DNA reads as TGTGCCAGCAGCGTAGAGGGAGGGAATGAAAAACTGTTTTTT.